These 30 T cell receptor beta chains came from one sample sequenced in a study of CD8 T cells in Susac syndrome. Reverse transcription of roughly 0.45 to 1 ug RNA used random hexamers. TCRdb reanalysed the immunoSEQ multiplex PCR reads using MiXCR and keeps one entry per CDR3 protein. The sample contains about 290,000 distinct CDR3 sequences, about 88% of which appear only once. Sequencing input: CD8+ T cells from PBMCs. The receptors shown here come from a human donor with multiple sclerosis.

This clonotype was seen a single time. The rearrangement uses TRBV5-5 and TRBJ2-7; 8 bases fit TRBD1. Trimming at V came to 0 bases and at J to 4 bases, leaving 9 bases not matched to a gene. This CDR3 spans 16 amino acids. Germline V CDR1 and CDR2: SGHKS, YYEKEE (reference sequence). This chain's CDR3 is CASSLAGSGGLYEQYF. CDR3 coding DNA: TGTGCCAGCAGCTTGGCCGGATCAGGGGGCCTGTACGAGCAGTACTTC.

J is TRBJ1-4 and V is TRBV25-1, with unresolved D. CDR1 is MGHDK, CDR2 SYGVNS, per germline. There are 17 residues in the CDR3. V lost 2 bases to trimming and J lost 8 bases, with 21 bases between them. CDR3 protein: CASSEVFLDSVTEKLFF. The CDR3 nucleotides are TGTGCCAGCAGTGAAGTTTTTCTAGACTCTGTTACGGAAAAACTGTTTTTT.

The gene calls are TRBV20-1 and TRBJ2-1; maybe TRBD2 (6 bases). The CDR3 is 15 amino acids. Trimming left V 3 bases short and J 3 bases short, with 15 bases between. CDR1 and CDR2 (germline): DFQATT, SNEGSKA (reference sequence). The CDR3 loop is CSASLPGRDYNEQFF. DNA for the CDR3: TGCAGTGCTAGTCTACCCGGGAGAGACTACAATGAGCAGTTCTTC.

The gene calls are TRBV10-3 and TRBJ2-7; 8 bases line up with TRBD1. V lost 2 bases, J lost 7 bases, and 4 bases stayed unmatched. The CDR3 runs to 13 residues. Germline CDR1 and CDR2: ENHRY and SYGVKD. The CDR3 bases are TGTGCCATCAGTGAGGGACAGGGTCTAGAGCAGTACTTC. Amino acid sequence: CAISEGQGLEQYF.

The V call is TRBV20-1, the J call TRBJ2-7; possible D gene TRBD2, 5 bases. V was cut by 0 bases and J by 2 bases, with 11 bases left in between. Germline V gives CDR1 DFQATT, CDR2 SNEGSKA (reference sequence). The CDR3 runs to 14 residues. CDR3 DNA sequence: TGCAGTGCTAGAGACCGGATTAGCGCCTACGAGCAGTACTTC. It is translated as CSARDRISAYEQYF.

The V gene is TRBV4-3, the J gene TRBJ2-7; perhaps TRBD1 as D (5 bases). The CDR3 length is 14 residues. From germline, CDR1 is LGHNA and CDR2 YSLEER. V lost 1 base to trimming and J lost 0 bases, with 7 bases between them. This CDR3 is CASSQGTSSYEQYF. CDR3 sequence (DNA): TGCGCCAGCAGCCAAGGGACATCCTCCTACGAGCAGTACTTC.

The chain employs TRBV15 and TRBJ2-7; weak D call: TRBD2 (5 bases). The CDR3 extends over 15 amino acids. From germline, CDR1 is LNHNV and CDR2 YYDKDF (reference sequence). V was cut by 0 bases and J by 0 bases, with 9 bases left in between. The CDR3 is CATSRESGFSYEQYF. The CDR3 bases are TGTGCCACCAGCAGAGAGTCGGGATTCTCCTACGAGCAGTACTTC.

The V call is TRBV10-3, the J call TRBJ2-7; 7 bases are shared with TRBD1. Germline CDR1 and CDR2: ENHRY and SYGVKD. The CDR3 sequence is 13 residues long. V trimming: 4 bases; J trimming: 6 bases; junction bases outside the gene matches: 6. The CDR3 nucleotides are TGTGCCATCAGTGGGGACAGTCCTCGCGAGCAGTACTTC. Translation: CAISGDSPREQYF.

The V and J genes are TRBV9 and TRBJ1-2; a weak D match, TRBD1 (6 bases). Germline V gene lookup returns CDR1 SGDLS and CDR2 YYNGEE. The CDR3 is made up of 16 amino acids. Trimming removed 0 bases at V and 5 bases at J, with 17 bases between. Here the CDR3 reads CASSVVSRWGAYGYTF. In nucleotides, the CDR3 is TGTGCCAGCAGCGTAGTCAGTAGGTGGGGGGCGTATGGCTACACCTTC.

The chain has TRBV7-8 and TRBJ1-5; 8 bases line up with TRBD1. Germline CDR1 SGHVS, CDR2 FQNEAQ. Germline trimming cut 2 bases from V and 5 bases from J; bases unmatched to any gene: 11. This CDR3 has 17 residues. DNA of the CDR3: TGTGCCAGCAGCTTATTCCCTCGGACAGGGCTTGATCAGCCCCAGCATTTT. It is translated as CASSLFPRTGLDQPQHF.

The chain couples TRBV6-1 to TRBJ2-7; tentatively, D is TRBD1 (6 bases). This CDR3 has 14 residues. Germline CDR1 and CDR2: MNHNS and SASEGT. Trimming removed 7 bases from V and 0 bases from J, with 13 bases in between. The CDR3 DNA follows: TGTGCCAGCACTCCGACAGGAAGCTCCTACGAGCAGTACTTC. Protein product: CASTPTGSSYEQYF.

The chain couples TRBV12-5 to TRBJ2-3; D is tentatively TRBD1 or TRBD2 (5 bases each). Germline CDR1 is LGHNT and CDR2 is FRNRAP. V was cut by 4 bases and J by 4 bases, with 12 bases left in between. CDR3 size: 14 residues. The CDR3 DNA is TGTGCTAGTGGTTCCGGGGTGGGGGCAGATACGCAGTATTTT. It specifies CASGSGVGADTQYF. Complete variable domain (other parts from reference TRBV12-5 and TRBJ2-3): DARVTQTPRHKVTEMGQEVTMRCQPILGHNTVFWYRQTMMQGLELLAYFRNRAPLDDSGMPKDRFSAEMPDATLATLKIQPSEPRDSAVYFCASGSGVGADTQYFGPGTRLTVL.

The chain combines TRBV14 with TRBJ1-2; D possibly corresponds to TRBD1 (6 bases). The CDR3 runs 14 residues. Germline CDR1 and CDR2: SGHDN and FVKESK. The ends were cut back, 3 bases at V and 4 bases at J, with 12 bases in the middle. CDR3 DNA sequence: TGTGCCAGCAGCCAGGGTCCAGGGGCCTATGGCTACACCTTC. As protein: CASSQGPGAYGYTF.

V is TRBV29-1 and J is TRBJ2-7, with a possible D match to TRBD1 (8 bases). The CDR3 consists of 19 residues. The germline gives CDR1 SQVTM, CDR2 ANQGSEA. Trimming cost V 3 bases and J 3 bases, with 30 bases left between them. Here the CDR3 DNA reads TGCAGCGTTGATTTGTGGCACGAGAGCGGGGCAGGGGGCGGCTACGAGCAGTACTTC. Its translation: CSVDLWHESGAGGGYEQYF.

V and J are TRBV6-2 or TRBV6-3 and TRBJ1-6; no definite D call. The CDR3 sequence is 19 residues long. Germline V gene lookup returns CDR1 MNHEY and CDR2 SVGEGT. Trimming removed 6 bases at V and 0 bases at J, with 21 bases between. CDR3 sequence: CASRLEPGPLGSYNSPLHF. The CDR3 DNA reads TGTGCCAGCAGACTGGAACCGGGCCCACTGGGCTCCTATAATTCACCCCTCCACTTT.

V and J are TRBV11-2 and TRBJ1-2; 7 bases line up with TRBD1. Germline values: CDR1 SGHAT, CDR2 FQNNGV. Trimming at V came to 4 bases and at J to 2 bases, leaving 10 bases not matched to a gene. The CDR3 sequence is 16 residues long. The CDR3 protein is CASSSAGTALNYGYTF. In DNA, the CDR3 is TGTGCCAGCAGCTCCGCCGGGACAGCCCTAAACTATGGCTACACCTTC.

V is TRBV7-8 and J is TRBJ1-6, with 11 bases matching TRBD1. The ends lost 7 bases at V and 9 bases at J; junction bases unmatched: 8. The CDR3 runs to 15 residues. Germline V gene sequence: CDR1 SGHVS, CDR2 FQNEAQ. Here the CDR3 DNA reads TGTGCCAGCAACTCGGGGGACAGGGGGAGTTCACCCCTCCACTTT. Its protein product is CASNSGDRGSSPLHF.

The chain carries TRBV10-3 and TRBJ2-1; D ambiguous. This CDR3 spans 16 amino acids. Per the germline V gene, CDR1 is ENHRY and CDR2 is SYGVKD. V was pared by 0 bases and J by 5 bases, with 14 bases between. The CDR3 DNA reads as TGTGCCATCAGTGAGTCGAGGTCTGGGGTGGACAATGAGCAGTTCTTC. Its protein is CAISESRSGVDNEQFF.

This rearrangement joins TRBV28 to TRBJ2-3; D call uncertain. The CDR3 length is 12 residues. V gave up 1 base and J gave up 5 bases, with 4 bases separating them. Per the germline V gene, CDR1 is MDHEN and CDR2 is SYDVKM. The CDR3 loop reads CASSLSQDTQYF. Written as DNA, the CDR3 is TGTGCCAGCAGTTTATCCCAAGATACGCAGTATTTT.

The V call is TRBV7-2, the J call TRBJ2-7; tentatively, D is TRBD2 (5 bases). With 4 bases removed from V and 7 bases from J, the gap between germline ends came to 14 bases. The CDR3 length is 13 residues. Germline CDR1 reads SGHTA; CDR2 reads FQGNSA. The CDR3 is CASSSGLTLEQYF. The DNA of the CDR3 is TGTGCCAGCAGCTCGGGGTTGACTCTAGAGCAGTACTTC. Full variable domain (missing parts from reference TRBV7-2 and TRBJ2-7): GAGVSQSPSNKVTEKGKDVELRCDPISGHTALYWYRQSLGQGLEFLIYFQGNSAPDKSGLPSDRFSAERTGGSVSTLTIQRTQQEDSAVYLCASSSGLTLEQYFGPGTRLTVT.

For the CDR3, the DNA is TGCAGCGTTAACGGACAGGTGTTCTTGGAGAATGAGCAGTTCTTC. It codes for CSVNGQVFLENEQFF. The gene calls are TRBV29-1 and TRBJ2-1, with 7 bases matching TRBD1. J gave up 7 bases and V 5 bases, and 14 bases lay outside the gene matches. CDR1 SQVTM and CDR2 ANQGSEA come from the germline V gene. The CDR3 has 15 amino acids.

This rearrangement joins TRBV9 to TRBJ2-7; either TRBD1 or TRBD2 may supply D (5 bases each). The germline V and J ends were trimmed by 0 bases and 5 bases, with 6 bases remaining between them. Germline V lookup: CDR1 SGDLS, CDR2 YYNGEE. This CDR3 has 12 amino acids. CDR3 in DNA: TGTGCCAGCAGCGTAGGGGGGAACGAGCAGTACTTC. Translating it yields CASSVGGNEQYF. The full variable domain, with the rest looked up from reference TRBV9 and TRBJ2-7, is DSGVTQTPKHLITATGQRVTLRCSPRSGDLSVYWYQQSLDQGLQFLIQYYNGEERAKGNILERFSAQQFPDLHSELNLSSLELGDSALYFCASSVGGNEQYFGPGTRLTVT.

V and J are TRBV20-1 and TRBJ2-7; 8 nucleotides align to TRBD2. Losses at the gene ends were 7 bases for V and 6 bases for J; bases not matched to a gene: 14. The germline V gene encodes CDR1 DFQATT and CDR2 SNEGSKA (reference sequence). The CDR3 covers 14 residues. The CDR3 bases are TGCAGTGTAAGTGACGAAGCGGGAGTTGCCGAGCAGTACTTC. It translates to CSVSDEAGVAEQYF.

The chain employs TRBV20-1 and TRBJ2-7, with TRBD1 identical over 8 bases. V shed 6 bases and J 5 bases; nucleotides not matched to a gene: 6. This CDR3 spans 12 amino acids. Germline V gives CDR1 DFQATT, CDR2 SNEGSKA (reference sequence). CDR3: CSAIGQGDEQYF. The CDR3 DNA follows: TGCAGTGCGATCGGACAGGGAGACGAGCAGTACTTC.

In its sample, this clonotype was seen a few times. Sequence at one end of the junction differs from germline and may be a read error. This chain links TRBV11-2 with TRBJ2-2; no clear D. This CDR3 contains 17 residues. Germline-derived CDR1 and CDR2 are SGHAT and FQNNGV. CDR3 loop: CASSLERAGGNTGELFF. The CDR3 DNA reads TGTGCCAGCAGCCTAGAAAGGGCCGGCGGGAACACCGGGGAGCTGTTTTTT. Full variable domain (outside the CDR3, taken from reference TRBV11-2 and TRBJ2-2): EAGVAQSPRYKIIEKRQSVAFWCNPISGHATLYWYQQILGQGPKLLIQFQNNGVVDDSQLPKDRFSAERLKGVDSTLKIQPAKLEDSAVYLCASSLERAGGNTGELFFGEGSRLTVL.

The chain couples TRBV20-1 to TRBJ2-7, with a tentative D call TRBD2 (5 bases). The CDR3 totals 12 residues. Per germline, CDR1 DFQATT and CDR2 SNEGSKA (reference sequence). V was clipped by 0 bases and J by 7 bases, with 10 bases between them. This CDR3 is CSARDLRTEQYF. CDR3 bases: TGCAGTGCTAGAGATCTCCGGACTGAGCAGTACTTC.

V usage is TRBV9 and J usage is TRBJ2-4, with TRBD2 matching over 8 bases. Germline V gene sequence: CDR1 SGDLS, CDR2 YYNGEE. The CDR3 has 16 residues. Germline trimming cut 0 bases from V and 0 bases from J; bases unmatched to any gene: 2. CDR3 coding DNA: TGTGCCAGCAGCGTAGTCGGGGGGGTAGCCAAAAACATTCAGTACTTC. Its translation is CASSVVGGVAKNIQYF.

The J gene is TRBJ2-1, the V gene TRBV11-2; D remains ambiguous. There are 15 residues in the CDR3. The V gene lost 2 bases and the J gene lost 0 bases, with 8 bases spanning the gap. CDR1 is SGHAT and CDR2 is FQNNGV in the germline V gene. The DNA of the CDR3 is TGTGCCAGCAGCTTATCGGTTAGCTCCTACAATGAGCAGTTCTTC. As protein: CASSLSVSSYNEQFF.

The rearrangement uses TRBV4-1 and TRBJ2-1, with D maybe TRBD1 (6 bases). Per the germline V gene, CDR1 is MGHRA and CDR2 is YSYEKL. The CDR3 totals 18 residues. Deletions cut 0 bases from V and 3 bases from J, with 18 bases between. The CDR3 sequence: CASSQDADSSYFYNEQFF. The CDR3 region has the DNA TGCGCCAGCAGCCAAGACGCGGACAGCAGCTATTTCTACAATGAGCAGTTCTTC.

This rearrangement joins TRBV27 to TRBJ1-3, with 8 bases lining up with TRBD1. V shed 8 bases, J shed 0 bases, and the junction held 3 bases outside the gene matches. Germline CDR1 MNHEY, CDR2 SMNVEV (reference sequence). The CDR3 totals 14 residues. CDR3 loop: CASGDRLSGNTIYF. For the CDR3, the DNA is TGTGCCAGCGGGGACAGGCTCTCTGGAAACACCATATATTTT.